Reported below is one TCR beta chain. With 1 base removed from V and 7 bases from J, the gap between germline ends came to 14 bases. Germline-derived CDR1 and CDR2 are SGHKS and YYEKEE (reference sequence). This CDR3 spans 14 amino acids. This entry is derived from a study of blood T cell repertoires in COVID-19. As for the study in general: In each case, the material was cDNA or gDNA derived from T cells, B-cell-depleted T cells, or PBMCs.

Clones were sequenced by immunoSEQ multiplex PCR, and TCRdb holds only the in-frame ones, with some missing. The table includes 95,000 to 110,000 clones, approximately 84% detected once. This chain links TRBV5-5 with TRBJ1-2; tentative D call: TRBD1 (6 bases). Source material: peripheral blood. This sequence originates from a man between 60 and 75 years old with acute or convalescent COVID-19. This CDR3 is CASSLLAGDRGYTF. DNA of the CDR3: TGTGCCAGCAGCTTGCTAGCAGGGGATCGTGGCTACACCTTC. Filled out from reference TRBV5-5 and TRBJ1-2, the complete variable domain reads DAGVTQSPTHLIKTRGQQVTLRCSPISGHKSVSWYQQVLGQGPQFIFQYYEKEERGRGNFPDRFSARQFPNYSSELNVNALLLGDSALYLCASSLLAGDRGYTFGSGTRLTVV.